This T cell receptor beta chain was identified in a study of cytomegalovirus exposure and HLA in healthy donors. General observations from the study: From TCR beta sequences, most subjects' HLA-A and HLA-B alleles were reportedly predicted accurately. CMV antigen specificity of a few CMV-associated chains was confirmed in vitro. A later analysis found TCR association rates differed by HLA locus, highest for DRB1 and lowest for HLA-C.

CDR3 length equals 14 residues. CDR1 and CDR2 (germline): LNHDA, SQIVND (reference sequence). Trimming shortened V by 0 bases and J by 8 bases, and 13 bases separated the two germline ends. A note on this clone: No antigen is known for it.

PCR was performed using 60 Vbeta and 13 Jbeta primers. Profiling relied on immunoSEQ multiplex PCR, and the TCRdb table lists in-frame clones only, not all of them. The sample has over 140,000 clones; around 84% are singletons. This sequence was found in a man in his fifties in good health and CMV-seronegative. V gene TRBV19 combines with J gene TRBJ1-1; maybe TRBD1 (6 bases). Sequenced: PBMCs. CDR3 nucleotides: TGTGCCAGTAGTATAGATCGACAGGCTGACGAAGCTTTCTTT. This encodes CASSIDRQADEAFF.